The text below deals with one T cell receptor beta chain. Its matching antigen is unknown. In the same sample, other DNA sequences code for this CDR3. This specimen comes from a study of shared clonotypes between healthy human individuals. Study-level results: Naive subsets generally exceeded memory subsets in estimated richness.

CD45RO-negative, CCR7-selected cells formed the naive CD8 fraction, which excluded terminally differentiated effector memory CD45RA+ cells. Deep-level assay runs were performed. The protocol was immunoSEQ multiplex PCR, while the TCRdb copy is restricted to in-frame clones and leaves out a portion. The table has about 2.1 million clones, about 94% seen once. V shed 3 bases and J 1 base; nucleotides not matched to a gene: 0. This CDR3 comprises 13 residues. Germline V gene lookup returns CDR1 MNHEY and CDR2 SMNVEV (reference sequence). The chain links TRBV27 to TRBJ2-7, with 7 nucleotides matching TRBD1. The TCR was taken from a man younger than 35 in good health. Some clones in this sample may be carry-over from other donors' samples. The source material was naive CD8+ T cells from PBMCs. This CDR3 reads CASSLTGSYEQYF. The CDR3 coding sequence is TGTGCCAGCAGTTTGACAGGGTCCTACGAGCAGTACTTC.